The subject of this entry is one T cell receptor beta chain. TCRdb re-called the 5' RACE reads with MiXCR, one entry per CDR3 protein. The table lists roughly 200,000 distinct CDR3 sequences, 9% to 10% of them singletons. The trim removed 5 bases at V and 4 bases at J, leaving 10 bases unmatched. Germline CDR1 SGHRS, CDR2 YFSETQ. CDR3 size: 15 residues. The data are from a study of T-cell memory formation after mild COVID-19. Source material: PBMCs or a T cell subset sorted from them (not recorded which). The chain combines TRBV5-1 with TRBJ2-7, with 9 positions matching TRBD2. The receptor was isolated from a man aged 18 to 30 who had mild COVID-19 (a few samples of this study predate the infection). Cell type and time point are not known. CDR3 sequence reads: CASSTSGLGDYEQYF. CDR3 bases: TGCGCCAGCAGTACTAGCGGGCTAGGGGATTACGAGCAGTACTTC.